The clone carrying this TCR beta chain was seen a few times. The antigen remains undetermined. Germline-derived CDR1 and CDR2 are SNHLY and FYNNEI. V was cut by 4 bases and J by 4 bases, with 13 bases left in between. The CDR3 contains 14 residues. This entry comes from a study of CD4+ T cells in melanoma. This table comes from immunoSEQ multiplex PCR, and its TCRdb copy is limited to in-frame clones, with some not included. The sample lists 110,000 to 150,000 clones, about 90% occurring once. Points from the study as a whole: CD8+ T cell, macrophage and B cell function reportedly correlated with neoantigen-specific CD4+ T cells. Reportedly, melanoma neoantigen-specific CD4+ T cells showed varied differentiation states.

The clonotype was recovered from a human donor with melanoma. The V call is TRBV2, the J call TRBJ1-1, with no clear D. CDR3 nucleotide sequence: TGTGCCAGCAGTGCGGAGGTTTTAGTCACTGAAGCTTTCTTT. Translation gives CASSAEVLVTEAFF.